This is a list of T cell receptor beta chains from one sample in a study of PD-1 blockade in classical Hodgkin lymphoma. Clones were sequenced by immunoSEQ multiplex PCR, and TCRdb holds only the in-frame ones, with some missing. The table lists under 130,000 clones, roughly nine tenths of them singletons. The input for sequencing was peripheral blood mononuclear cells (PBMCs), taken before the fourth cycle of nivolumab. These receptors all stem from a human donor with classical Hodgkin lymphoma. The CDR3 runs from the conserved cysteine through the conserved F or W. D genes are given only for firm matches. Rows give clone size only sometimes, using once, few, many, or a class for an expanded clone.

abundance,j_gene,d_gene,v_gene,CDR3nt,CDR3aa
.,TRBJ2-2,.,TRBV14,TGTGCCAGCAGAGAAGGGGCGGCCGGGGAGCTGTTTTTT,CASREGAAGELFF
.,TRBJ1-1,.,TRBV2,TGTGCCAGCAGTCCCGGGACACCCACTGAAGCTTTCTTT,CASSPGTPTEAFF
few,TRBJ2-2,.,TRBV7-9,TGTGCCAGCAGCAGGACAGAGAACACCGGGGAGCTGTTTTTT,CASSRTENTGELFF
.,TRBJ1-5,.,TRBV19,TGTGCCAGTACTCGACAGGTAGACTTTATTAGCAATCAGCCCCAGCATTTT,CASTRQVDFISNQPQHF
.,TRBJ1-1,TRBD1,TRBV5-1,TGCGCCAGCAGCGAGGAGACAGGGTTGAACACTGAAGCTTTCTTT,CASSEETGLNTEAFF
.,TRBJ2-5,.,TRBV19,TGTGCCAGGGGGCCACAAGAGACCCAGTACTTC,CARGPQETQYF
.,TRBJ2-1,TRBD1,TRBV9,TGTGCCAGCAGCGTAGAGGGACAGGGGGCTTCCTACAATGAGCAGTTCTTC,CASSVEGQGASYNEQFF
.,TRBJ2-3,TRBD1,TRBV5-4,TGTGCCAGCAGCCCACAAGACACAGGGGGCGCAGATACGCAGTATTTT,CASSPQDTGGADTQYF
.,TRBJ2-6,.,TRBV5-8,TGTGCCAGCAGTTCATCGGGGTCTACCTCTGGGGCCAACGTCCTGACTTTC,CASSSSGSTSGANVLTF
.,TRBJ2-1,.,TRBV11-3,TGTGCCAGCAGCTTAGATGGGGGCCGAGGGCGAAAACAGTTCTTC,CASSLDGGRGRKQFF
.,TRBJ1-2,.,TRBV28,TGTGCCAGCAGTTTTAGCGGGAAAGGTGGCTACACCTTC,CASSFSGKGGYTF
.,TRBJ2-7,TRBD2,TRBV5-1,TGCGCCAGCAGTCCGACCGCCGGGGGGGTCTACGAGCAGTACTTC,CASSPTAGGVYEQYF
.,TRBJ1-2,TRBD1,TRBV19,TGTGCCAGTAGACCCGGACAGGACCTGAGCGTCTACACCTTC,CASRPGQDLSVYTF
.,TRBJ1-5,.,TRBV23-1,TGCGCCAGCAGTCAAACCCCACCCCACAGGTGGAATCAGCCCCAGCATTTT,CASSQTPPHRWNQPQHF
once,TRBJ2-5,.,TRBV5-1,TGCGCCAGCAGCCCGGGACTTCAGGAGTACTTC,CASSPGLQEYF
.,TRBJ2-7,.,TRBV28,TGTGCCAGCAGAACCCACGGCAGTGGCTCCTACGAGCAGTACTTC,CASRTHGSGSYEQYF
.,TRBJ2-1,TRBD2,TRBV7-9,TGTGCCAGCAGCTTACCTACTAGCGGGATCTACAATGAGCAGTTCTTC,CASSLPTSGIYNEQFF
.,TRBJ2-2,TRBD1,TRBV29-1,TGCAGCGTCATTCGACAGGGCGACACCGGGGAGCTGTTTTTT,CSVIRQGDTGELFF
.,TRBJ2-3,TRBD2,TRBV23-1,TGCGCCAGCAGTCAGGAGATAGCGGGAGAGGGGAGGGATACGCAGTATTTT,CASSQEIAGEGRDTQYF
.,TRBJ2-1,.,TRBV7-9,TGTGCCAGCAGCTTACTCTCCGACAATGAGCAGTTCTTC,CASSLLSDNEQFF
.,TRBJ2-3,TRBD2,TRBV4-1,TGCGCCAGCAGCCACTCGACTAGCGGATTCACAGATACGCAGTATTTT,CASSHSTSGFTDTQYF
.,TRBJ1-2,TRBD1,TRBV5-1,TGCGCCAGCAGCGCCGGGGGACAGGGCCACTATGGCTACACCTTC,CASSAGGQGHYGYTF
.,TRBJ1-1,.,TRBV6-5,TGTGCCAGCAGTTACTCGAATAGGGCGGGCACTGAAGCTTTCTTT,CASSYSNRAGTEAFF
.,TRBJ1-5,TRBD1,TRBV19,TGTGCCAGTAGTCCCAGGGGGCGCGGGGATCAGCCCCAGCATTTT,CASSPRGRGDQPQHF
.,TRBJ2-7,.,TRBV27,TGTGCCAGCAGCCGGGACTGGACCTACGAGCAGTACTTC,CASSRDWTYEQYF
once,TRBJ1-1,.,TRBV7-9,TGTGCCAGCAGCTTAAGTACGTACACTGAAGCTTTCTTT,CASSLSTYTEAFF
.,TRBJ2-2,.,TRBV19,TGTGCCAGTAGGTCCGGGGAGCTGTTTTTT,CASRSGELFF
.,TRBJ2-7,TRBD2,TRBV27,TGTGCCAGCTGGGGTAGCGGGAAGGGACAAAATAATTACTACGAGCAGTACTTC,CASWGSGKGQNNYYEQYF
.,TRBJ1-2,.,TRBV18,TGTGCCAGCTCACCACCTCGAGACAGTTTTGGTGGCTACACCTTC,CASSPPRDSFGGYTF
.,TRBJ1-2,.,TRBV6-1,TGTGCCAGCAGCCCTACAACATCCTACGGCTACACCTTC,CASSPTTSYGYTF
.,TRBJ1-1,TRBD1,TRBV7-9,TGTGCCAGCAGGACGGGACAGGGTATCACTGAAGCTTTCTTT,CASRTGQGITEAFF
.,TRBJ1-2,.,TRBV7-9,TGTGCCAGCAGCCAAATTAACTATGGCTACACCTTC,CASSQINYGYTF
.,TRBJ2-2,TRBD2,TRBV19,TGTGCCAGTCATCGGGAGGGAGGCACCGGGGAGCTGTTTTTT,CASHREGGTGELFF
.,TRBJ1-1,.,TRBV6-5,TGTGCCAGCAGTCCCACTCCCTGGAGCACTGAAGCTTTCTTT,CASSPTPWSTEAFF
.,TRBJ2-5,.,TRBV10-3,TGTGCCATCAGTGCAGGGGGGGAGACCCAGTACTTC,CAISAGGETQYF
.,TRBJ1-1,.,TRBV4-3,TGCGCCAGCAGCCAAGGAGTGGTTGGGACTGAAGCTTTCTTT,CASSQGVVGTEAFF
.,TRBJ2-7,.,TRBV5-1,TGCGCCAGCAGATTAGACAGCCGATACTACGAGCAGTACTTC,CASRLDSRYYEQYF
once,TRBJ2-7,TRBD1,TRBV15,TGTGCCACCAGCAGAGATGAGACAGGGAACTACGAGCAGTACTTC,CATSRDETGNYEQYF
.,TRBJ2-5,.,TRBV4-1,TGCGCCAGCAGCCAAGAAGCGGACGGCCCCCGGGAGACCCAGTACTTC,CASSQEADGPRETQYF
.,TRBJ2-7,.,TRBV6-6,TGTGCCAGCAGTAATACCCTAGGGGGTTCCGAGCAGTACTTC,CASSNTLGGSEQYF
once,TRBJ2-1,.,TRBV6-5,TGTGCCAGGAGGGGGGCGGTGAATGAGCAGTTCTTC,CARRGAVNEQFF
.,TRBJ1-2,.,TRBV5-4,TGTGCCAGCAGCTTGGGAATACAGGGAGTAGGGGGTGGCTACACCTTC,CASSLGIQGVGGGYTF
.,TRBJ2-7,.,TRBV15,TGTGCCACCAGCAGAGGACGGAGGAGGTTCTACGAGCAGTACTTC,CATSRGRRRFYEQYF